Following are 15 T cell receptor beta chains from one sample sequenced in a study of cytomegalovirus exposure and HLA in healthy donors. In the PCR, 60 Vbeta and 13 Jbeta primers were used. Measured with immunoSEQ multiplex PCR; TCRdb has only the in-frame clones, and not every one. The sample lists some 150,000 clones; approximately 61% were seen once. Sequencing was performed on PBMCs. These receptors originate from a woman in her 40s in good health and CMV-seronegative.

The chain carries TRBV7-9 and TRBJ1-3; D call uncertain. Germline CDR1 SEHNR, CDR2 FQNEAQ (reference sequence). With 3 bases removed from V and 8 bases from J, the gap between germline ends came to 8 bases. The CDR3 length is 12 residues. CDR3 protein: CASSFGEDTIYF. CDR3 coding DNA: TGTGCCAGCAGCTTTGGGGAGGACACCATATATTTT.

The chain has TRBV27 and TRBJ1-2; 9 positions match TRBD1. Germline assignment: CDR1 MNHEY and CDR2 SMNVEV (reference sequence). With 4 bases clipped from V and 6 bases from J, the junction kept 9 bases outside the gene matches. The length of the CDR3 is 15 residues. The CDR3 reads CASSSGQGKRDGYTF. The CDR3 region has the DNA TGTGCCAGCAGTTCCGGACAGGGGAAGAGGGATGGCTACACCTTC.

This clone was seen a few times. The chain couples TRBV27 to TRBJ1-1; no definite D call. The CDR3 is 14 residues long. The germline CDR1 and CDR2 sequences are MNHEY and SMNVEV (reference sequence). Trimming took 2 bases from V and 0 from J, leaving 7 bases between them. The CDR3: CASSLGGLNTEAFF. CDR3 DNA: TGTGCCAGCAGTTTAGGCGGATTGAACACTGAAGCTTTCTTT.

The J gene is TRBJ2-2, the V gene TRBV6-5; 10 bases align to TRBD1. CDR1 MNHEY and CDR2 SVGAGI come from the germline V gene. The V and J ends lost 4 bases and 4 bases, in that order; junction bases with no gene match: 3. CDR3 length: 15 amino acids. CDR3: CASSSGQGTTGELFF. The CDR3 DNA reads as TGTGCCAGCAGTTCGGGACAGGGGACCACCGGGGAGCTGTTTTTT.

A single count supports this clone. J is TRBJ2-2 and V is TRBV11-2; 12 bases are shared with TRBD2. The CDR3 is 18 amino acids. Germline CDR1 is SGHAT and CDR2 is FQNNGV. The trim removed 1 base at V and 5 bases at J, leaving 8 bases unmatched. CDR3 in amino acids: CASSLVMLAGGRTGELFF. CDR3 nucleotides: TGTGCCAGCAGCTTAGTGATGCTAGCGGGGGGGCGGACCGGGGAGCTGTTTTTT.

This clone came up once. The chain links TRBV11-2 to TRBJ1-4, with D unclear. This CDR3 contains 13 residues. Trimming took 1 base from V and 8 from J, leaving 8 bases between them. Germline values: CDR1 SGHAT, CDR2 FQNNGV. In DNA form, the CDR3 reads TGTGCCAGCAGCTTAGGCGGTAGGGAAAAACTGTTTTTT. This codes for CASSLGGREKLFF.

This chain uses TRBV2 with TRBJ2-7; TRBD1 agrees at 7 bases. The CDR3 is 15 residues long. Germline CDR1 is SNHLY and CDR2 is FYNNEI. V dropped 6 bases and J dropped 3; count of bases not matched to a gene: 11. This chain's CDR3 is CASSRGRGSYYEQYF. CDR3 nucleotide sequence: TGTGCCAGCAGCAGGGGGAGAGGGAGTTACTACGAGCAGTACTTC.

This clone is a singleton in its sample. The CDR3 coding sequence is TGCGCCAGCAGCCAAGATTACGCGGGGGATACGCAGTATTTT. Amino acids: CASSQDYAGDTQYF. The chain has TRBV4-1 and TRBJ2-3; D might be TRBD2 (6 bases). Germline V gene lookup returns CDR1 MGHRA and CDR2 YSYEKL. The length of the CDR3 is 14 residues. Between the trimmed V and J ends, which lost 0 bases and 6 bases, there was a span of 10 bases.

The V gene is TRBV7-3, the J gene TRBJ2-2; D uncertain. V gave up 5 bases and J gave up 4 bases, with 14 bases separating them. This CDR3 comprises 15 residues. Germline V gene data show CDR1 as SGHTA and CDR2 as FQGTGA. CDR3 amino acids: CASSLLGVGTGELFF. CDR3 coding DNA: TGTGCCAGCAGCCTTCTGGGCGTCGGCACCGGGGAGCTGTTTTTT.

Here the CDR3 DNA reads TGTGCCAGCAGCCCGGGGGGGCCGGATACGCAGTATTTT. It is translated as CASSPGGPDTQYF. The chain couples TRBV7-3 to TRBJ2-3, with 8 nucleotides matching TRBD2. Germline V gives CDR1 SGHTA, CDR2 FQGTGA. Losses at the gene ends were 5 bases for V and 6 bases for J; bases not matched to a gene: 4. The CDR3 length is 13 residues.

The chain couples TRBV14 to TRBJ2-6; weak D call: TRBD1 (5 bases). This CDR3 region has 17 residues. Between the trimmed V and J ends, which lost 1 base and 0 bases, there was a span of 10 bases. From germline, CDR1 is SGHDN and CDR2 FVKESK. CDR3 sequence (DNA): TGTGCCAGCAGCCAAGTTCCAGGGCTCTCTGGGGCCAACGTCCTGACTTTC. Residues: CASSQVPGLSGANVLTF.

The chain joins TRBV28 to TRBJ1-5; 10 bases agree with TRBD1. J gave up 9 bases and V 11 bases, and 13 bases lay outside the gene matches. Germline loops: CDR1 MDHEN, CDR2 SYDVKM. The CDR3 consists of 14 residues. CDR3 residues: CACKGTGETMPQHF. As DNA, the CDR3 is TGTGCCTGCAAGGGGACAGGGGAAACCATGCCCCAGCATTTT. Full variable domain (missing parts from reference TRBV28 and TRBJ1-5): DVKVTQSSRYLVKRTGEKVFLECVQDMDHENMFWYRQDPGLGLRLIYFSYDVKMKEKGDIPEGYSVSREKKERFSLILESASTNQTSMYLCACKGTGETMPQHFGDGTRLSIL.

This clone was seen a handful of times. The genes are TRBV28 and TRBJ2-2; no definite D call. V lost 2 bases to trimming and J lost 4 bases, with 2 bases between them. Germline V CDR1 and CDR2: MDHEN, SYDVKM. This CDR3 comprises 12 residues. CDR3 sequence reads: CASSLRTGELFF. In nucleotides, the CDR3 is TGTGCCAGCAGTTTACGCACCGGGGAGCTGTTTTTT. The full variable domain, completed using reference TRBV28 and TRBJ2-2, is DVKVTQSSRYLVKRTGEKVFLECVQDMDHENMFWYRQDPGLGLRLIYFSYDVKMKEKGDIPEGYSVSREKKERFSLILESASTNQTSMYLCASSLRTGELFFGEGSRLTVL.

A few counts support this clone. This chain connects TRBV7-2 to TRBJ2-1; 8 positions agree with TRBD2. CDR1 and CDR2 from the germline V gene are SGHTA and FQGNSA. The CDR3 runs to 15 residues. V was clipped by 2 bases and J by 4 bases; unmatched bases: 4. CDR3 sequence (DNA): TGTGCCAGCAGCTTAAGGCGGGGGGAGTACAATGAGCAGTTCTTC. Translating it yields CASSLRRGEYNEQFF.

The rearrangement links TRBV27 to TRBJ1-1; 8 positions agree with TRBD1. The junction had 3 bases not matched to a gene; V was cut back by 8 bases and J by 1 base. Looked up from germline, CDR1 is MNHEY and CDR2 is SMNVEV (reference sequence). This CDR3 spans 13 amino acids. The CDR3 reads CASLGQGNTEAFF. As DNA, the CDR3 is TGTGCCAGCCTCGGACAGGGGAACACTGAAGCTTTCTTT.